This T cell receptor (beta chain) is drawn from a study of beta chain features in type 1 diabetes (dated by TCRdb to the late 2010s). Regarding the complete study: Mean age, gender distribution, total cell number and subset yield did not differ between patients and healthy donors. The study compared the TCRB repertoires of sorted circulating CD4+ T cell subsets in recently diagnosed type 1 diabetes patients with those in matched healthy donors. Whereas all 30 or so donors provided naive and central memory subsets, regulatory and stem cell-like memory subsets were isolated from just 8 patients and about 8 healthy donors. A total of 85 million to 110 million sorted cells were examined across all samples, and RNA yield correlated strongly with the number of cells per subset.

The entire isolated RNA was reverse transcribed using the High Capacity cDNA Reverse Transcription Kit, and thus expressed TCRB transcripts were sequenced. Deep immunoSEQ sequencing was performed on naive, central memory and regulatory T cell samples, with an average of about 4 million total reads per sample. Sorted cells were lysed in RLT buffer, and RNA was extracted using DNase-treated RNeasy Micro or Mini kits according to cell number. To prevent cross-contamination, every cell subset was processed on its own, while patient and healthy donor samples were processed together. TCRB sequences were amplified from cDNA with the immunoSEQ multiplex PCR, producing 87-bp fragments spanning the CDR3 region. Sequencing of the amplicons was performed on the Illumina HiSeq platform. The published analysis was carried out like this. PCR bias was corrected computationally using synthetic template baselines, and reads within Hamming distance 2 were collapsed, with unmergeable singletons discarded. By aligning reads against IMGT, V, D and J genes, CDR3 length, and insertions or deletions at six rearrangement sites were assigned. Clonotype counts were normalized to sorted cell number within each subset before computing true diversity and Gini coefficients with the tcR R package. The overlap coefficient, calculated on TCRB nucleotide sequences, was used to quantify repertoire sharing. TCRdb retrieved this table from immuneACCESS and kept in-frame rearrangements only. Not all clones are present; in checked studies, unresolved V genes account for under half, and no reason is known for the remainder. V and J calls and clone size come straight from that table; D and trimming were deduced from the DNA. For this sample there are 120,000 or so clones; 17% appear just once. Around 2.5% of the sample comes from the top ten.

This clone has only a few counts. Its antigen remains unidentified. No base quality information exists; no much larger clone differs at one position. The V end loses 6 bases and the J end loses 7 bases, and a stretch of 20 bases separates them. The germline V gene provides CDR1 KGHSH and CDR2 LQKENI. From the cysteine through the phenylalanine, the CDR3 covers 15 amino acids. Only CDR3 DNA is held: 45 bases, read in frame from base 1. A single peripheral blood draw of roughly 0.11 L on average was collected from each donor into heparinised tubes. A BD FACSAria II was used to sort naive, central memory, regulatory and stem cell-like memory CD4+ T cells with a panel that included CD45RO, CCR7, CD25, CD127, CD95 and CD27. All sorted populations exceeded 95% purity. PBMCs were isolated immediately by Lymphoprep density gradient centrifugation and stained directly without culture. To minimize batch effects, samples were stained and sorted in pairs, one healthy donor with one patient per experiment.

What the research found in general, with its limitations: HLA sub-analyses involved small numbers of individuals, so any influence of HLA type on TCRB rearrangement remained unresolved. A moderate but significant shortening of TCRB CDR3 length was observed in type 1 diabetes patients in all four CD4+ subsets. Fewer insertions and more nucleotide deletions at VDJ recombination sites were observed in patients with type 1 diabetes, implying thymic rearrangement abnormalities. Because cDNA was sequenced instead of genomic DNA, activated cells with high expression could be over-represented, although the groups did not differ in activation or CD3 levels. PCR might favor shorter templates, but patient and control samples were amplified and corrected together, so any skew would affect both groups equally. Naive, central memory and regulatory TCRB repertoires appeared more similar among patients than among healthy donors.

The TCR originated in a man aged 18 to 30 with type 1 diabetes. The chain is encoded by TRBV18 joined to TRBJ2-3, with the D gene call left open. The specimen sequenced was central memory CD4+ T cells from blood. The nucleotide sequence is TGTGCCAGCTCGCCAGACACGGGTTGGTCGAATACGCAGTATTTT. Its translation reads: CASSPDTGWSNTQYF.